What follows are 24 T cell receptor beta chains derived from one specimen sequenced in a study of human T cells and chemical hapten exposure. Time point here: patch test 1, 2 weeks after DPC sensitization. Treatment noted: therapeutic diphenylcyclopropenone sensitization with weekly scalp DPC. One entry per CDR3 protein, called by TCRdb with MiXCR from the RACE reads. The sample yields about 340,000 distinct CDR3 sequences, around 7% seen once. Sequenced material: whole blood, taken in connection with sensitization to the hapten diphenylcyclopropenone (DPC). Every receptor here comes from a woman younger than 35 with alopecia areata. Some clones in this sample may be carry-over from other donors' samples.

This clonotype was seen repeatedly, ten times or more. The chain combines TRBV12-3 or TRBV12-4 with TRBJ2-1; TRBD1 matches 9 bases. The CDR3 has 16 residues. J was trimmed by 2 bases and V by 5 bases; bases with no gene match: 7. CDR3 protein: CASSIQGANTYNEQFF. CDR3 bases: TGTGCCAGCAGTATACAGGGGGCGAATACCTACAATGAGCAGTTCTTC.

This clonotype came up a few times. This chain joins TRBV7-9 and TRBJ2-6, with D hard to call. The V end lost 1 base, the J end lost 10 bases, and 23 bases lay between the germline ends. The CDR3 is 18 residues long. Germline CDR1 SEHNR, CDR2 FQNEAQ (reference sequence). CDR3 sequence reads: CASSLVRSTLIINNVLTF. CDR3 nucleotides: TGTGCCAGCAGCTTAGTAAGATCCACATTAATAATAAATAACGTCCTGACTTTC.

The table lists this clonotype with a few counts. The CDR3 DNA reads TGTGCCAGCAGTGTCTTGACTGGGAGCTCCTACAATGAGCAGTTCTTC. The encoded protein is CASSVLTGSSYNEQFF. The chain employs TRBV6-5 and TRBJ2-1; possibly TRBD2 for D (5 bases). The CDR3 is 16 residues long. V was shortened by 5 bases and J by 0 bases, with 14 bases between the two germline ends. The germline CDR1 and CDR2 sequences are MNHEY and SVGAGI.

CDR3 in amino acids: CASSPSANGLASDTQYF. In DNA form, the CDR3 reads TGTGCCAGCAGCCCGAGTGCCAACGGACTAGCGTCAGATACGCAGTATTTT. The chain employs TRBV7-8 and TRBJ2-3, with TRBD2 matching over 9 bases. This CDR3 is built from 17 residues. Per the germline V gene, CDR1 is SGHVS and CDR2 is FQNEAQ. Unmatched junction bases numbered 13, after V lost 5 bases and J lost 4 bases.

This clonotype was observed many times. This rearrangement joins TRBV28 to TRBJ2-3; 8 bases are shared with TRBD1. V was pared by 6 bases and J by 0 bases, with 2 bases of the junction left unmatched. Germline CDR1 MDHEN, CDR2 SYDVKM. This CDR3 has 14 amino acids. CDR3: CASRTGGSTDTQYF. CDR3 DNA sequence: TGTGCCAGCAGAACAGGGGGTAGCACAGATACGCAGTATTTT.

This clonotype was observed a few times. This CDR3 is CASSSGSGLYQETQYF. The CDR3, as DNA: TGTGCCAGCAGTTCCGGTAGCGGGCTGTACCAAGAGACCCAGTACTTC. The gene calls are TRBV28 and TRBJ2-5; 7 nucleotides align to TRBD2. V lost 4 bases and J lost 0; bases outside the gene matches: 8. Germline V gene sequence: CDR1 MDHEN, CDR2 SYDVKM. The CDR3 is 16 residues long.

This clonotype was found many times. V and J are TRBV18 and TRBJ1-1, with D unresolved. The CDR3 spans 13 residues. The germline V gene encodes CDR1 KGHSH and CDR2 LQKENI. V was trimmed by 2 bases and J by 6 bases, leaving 10 bases between them. The CDR3 DNA is TGTGCCAGCTCACCAAGTAGGGAAGCTGAAGCTTTCTTT. Amino acids: CASSPSREAEAFF.

V usage is TRBV4-3 and J usage is TRBJ2-5; TRBD2 matches 8 bases. Germline trimming cut 0 bases from V and 5 bases from J; bases unmatched to any gene: 11. CDR1 and CDR2 from the germline V gene are LGHNA and YSLEER. The CDR3 spans 17 residues. The CDR3 loop is CASSQDTFGGALETQYF. The DNA of the CDR3 is TGCGCCAGCAGCCAAGATACGTTCGGGGGGGCCCTGGAGACCCAGTACTTC.

J is TRBJ2-2 and V is TRBV6-1, with D hard to call. Per the germline V gene, CDR1 is MNHNS and CDR2 is SASEGT. The CDR3 extends over 15 amino acids. Trimming took 2 bases from V and 1 from J, leaving 8 bases between them. The chain's CDR3 is CASSEKWQNTGELFF. The CDR3 region has the DNA TGTGCCAGCAGTGAAAAATGGCAGAACACCGGGGAGCTGTTTTTT.

J is TRBJ2-7 and V is TRBV2; 11 bases agree with TRBD1. Per the germline V gene, CDR1 is SNHLY and CDR2 is FYNNEI. There are 14 residues in the CDR3. V was pared by 8 bases and J by 4 bases, with 7 bases of the junction left unmatched. The DNA of the CDR3 is TGTGCCAGCCTACCCGGGACAGGGGGATACGAGCAGTACTTC. The encoded protein is CASLPGTGGYEQYF.

The sample holds a few counts of this clonotype. The V and J genes are TRBV27 and TRBJ1-1; 8 positions agree with TRBD1. Germline CDR1 reads MNHEY; CDR2 reads SMNVEV (reference sequence). The V and J ends lost 9 bases and 10 bases, in that order; junction bases with no gene match: 16. The CDR3 is made up of 14 amino acids. CDR3 sequence (DNA): TGTGCCAGTGCTACTCACCCCAGGGGGCCCATAGCTTTCTTT. Translated: CASATHPRGPIAFF.

This clonotype was recorded a few times. The V gene is TRBV6-5, the J gene TRBJ1-5; D might be TRBD1 (6 bases). The V end lost 9 bases, the J end lost 6 bases, and 15 bases lay between the germline ends. The germline V gene has CDR1 MNHEY and CDR2 SVGAGI. The CDR3 extends over 13 amino acids. CDR3 bases: TGTGCCAGTGGGCGGGGGGCCTCTCAGCCCCAGCATTTT. This sequence encodes CASGRGASQPQHF.

This clonotype was seen only a few times. V usage is TRBV5-6 and J usage is TRBJ1-1, with a weak D call TRBD1 (5 bases). V was cut by 2 bases and J by 5 bases, with 13 bases left in between. Germline V gives CDR1 SGHDT, CDR2 YYEEEE. The CDR3 runs to 14 residues. The CDR3 sequence is CASSFSDRGTEAFF. CDR3 DNA sequence: TGTGCCAGCAGCTTTTCAGACCGGGGGACTGAAGCTTTCTTT.

There are many counts of this clonotype. V gene TRBV11-2 combines with J gene TRBJ2-7; D is unclear. The germline V and J ends were trimmed by 5 bases and 2 bases, with 16 bases remaining between them. The CDR3 length is 15 residues. Germline V gene sequence: CDR1 SGHAT, CDR2 FQNNGV. CDR3 amino acids: CASSPSWARTYEQYF. The CDR3 nucleotides read TGTGCCAGCAGCCCCAGTTGGGCGCGGACCTACGAGCAGTACTTC.

This clonotype was seen repeatedly, ten times or more. This chain joins TRBV4-3 and TRBJ2-7, with TRBD1 matching 7 bases. This CDR3 is built from 14 residues. Trimming removed 3 bases from V and 3 bases from J; junction bases left unmatched: 5. CDR1 and CDR2 from the germline V gene are LGHNA and YSLEER. CDR3 region: CASSQGTANYEQYF. The CDR3 DNA sequence: TGCGCCAGCAGCCAGGGGACAGCCAACTACGAGCAGTACTTC.

Many counts were recorded for this clonotype. The chain has TRBV5-1 and TRBJ2-2, with 8 bases that match TRBD1. Germline lookup yields CDR1 SGHRS and CDR2 YFSETQ. This CDR3 spans 15 amino acids. The V and J ends lost 1 base and 7 bases, in that order; junction bases with no gene match: 6. For the CDR3, the DNA is TGCGCCAGCAGCTTGACTCAGGGGGCTTACGGGGAGCTGTTTTTT. It encodes CASSLTQGAYGELFF.

This clonotype was observed a few times. CDR3 protein: CSARGLVGPKETQYF. The CDR3 DNA reads TGCAGTGCTAGAGGCCTAGTGGGCCCCAAAGAGACCCAGTACTTC. This chain joins TRBV20-1 and TRBJ2-5; the D is unclear. The CDR3 length is 15 residues. Looked up from germline, CDR1 is DFQATT and CDR2 is SNEGSKA (reference sequence). Trimming removed 1 base from V and 3 bases from J, with 15 bases in between.

This clonotype was seen at least ten times. V and J are TRBV18 and TRBJ1-1; maybe TRBD1 (6 bases). This CDR3 region has 12 residues. Trimming cost V 10 bases and J 10 bases, with 19 bases left between them. Germline CDR1 and CDR2: KGHSH and LQKENI. The CDR3 bases are TGTGCCACCTCCACACGAGAGGGGGGAGCTTTCTTT. This gives the protein CATSTREGGAFF.

This clonotype was detected many times. The gene calls are TRBV20-1 and TRBJ2-7; D remains ambiguous. Germline values: CDR1 DFQATT, CDR2 SNEGSKA (reference sequence). CDR3 length equals 13 residues. V was clipped by 7 bases and J by 4 bases, with 17 bases between them. CDR3 region: CSVLPPSHYEQYF. DNA of the CDR3: TGCAGTGTGCTCCCCCCGAGCCATTACGAGCAGTACTTC.

CDR3 loop: CASSFQENSNQPQHF. The CDR3 DNA follows: TGTGCCAGCAGTTTTCAGGAGAATAGCAATCAGCCCCAGCATTTT. The gene calls are TRBV12-3 or TRBV12-4 and TRBJ1-5; no definite D call. Deletions cut 3 bases from V and 0 bases from J, with 9 bases between. The CDR3 loop spans 15 amino acids.

The rearrangement joins TRBV13 to TRBJ1-1; D unresolved. The CDR3 has 15 amino acids. In germline, CDR1 is PRHDT, CDR2 FYEKMQ (reference sequence). V was shortened by 8 bases and J by 1 base, with 17 bases between the two germline ends. CDR3 region: CASLTRVWTNTEAFF. DNA of the CDR3: TGTGCCAGCCTTACCCGAGTGTGGACGAACACTGAAGCTTTCTTT. The full variable domain, its missing parts supplied by reference TRBV13 and TRBJ1-1, is AAGVIQSPRHLIKEKRETATLKCYPIPRHDTVYWYQQGPGQDPQFLISFYEKMQSDKGSIPDRFSAQQFSDYHSELNMSSLELGDSALYFCASLTRVWTNTEAFFGQGTRLTVV.

The sample holds many counts of this clonotype. CDR3 DNA sequence: TGTGCCAGCAGTCTCAAAGTAACCCCACCTCAGCCAGGGATTGTCACAGATACGCAGTATTTT. This gives the protein CASSLKVTPPQPGIVTDTQYF. This chain joins TRBV25-1 and TRBJ2-3; TRBD1 might be the D (5 bases). Looked up from germline, CDR1 is MGHDK and CDR2 is SYGVNS. Trimming removed 5 bases from V and 2 bases from J, with 32 bases in between. CDR3 length: 21 amino acids.

The table lists this clonotype with a few counts. CDR3: CASSARQLQETQYF. CDR3 DNA sequence: TGTGCCAGCAGTGCTAGACAGCTCCAAGAGACCCAGTACTTC. The V gene is TRBV6-1, the J gene TRBJ2-5; possible D gene TRBD1, 5 bases. The V gene lost 4 bases and the J gene lost 1 base, with 10 bases spanning the gap. The CDR3 contains 14 residues. Germline V gene data show CDR1 as MNHNS and CDR2 as SASEGT.

This clonotype came up a few times. V is TRBV3-1 and J is TRBJ2-4; possible D gene TRBD1, 6 bases. V lost 5 bases, J lost 12 bases, and 11 bases lay in between. The CDR3 runs 11 residues. CDR1 and CDR2 from the germline V gene are LGHDT and YNNKEL (reference sequence). CDR3 loop: CASSSQGTQYF. Here the CDR3 DNA reads TGTGCCAGCAGCTCCCAGGGGACTCAGTACTTC.